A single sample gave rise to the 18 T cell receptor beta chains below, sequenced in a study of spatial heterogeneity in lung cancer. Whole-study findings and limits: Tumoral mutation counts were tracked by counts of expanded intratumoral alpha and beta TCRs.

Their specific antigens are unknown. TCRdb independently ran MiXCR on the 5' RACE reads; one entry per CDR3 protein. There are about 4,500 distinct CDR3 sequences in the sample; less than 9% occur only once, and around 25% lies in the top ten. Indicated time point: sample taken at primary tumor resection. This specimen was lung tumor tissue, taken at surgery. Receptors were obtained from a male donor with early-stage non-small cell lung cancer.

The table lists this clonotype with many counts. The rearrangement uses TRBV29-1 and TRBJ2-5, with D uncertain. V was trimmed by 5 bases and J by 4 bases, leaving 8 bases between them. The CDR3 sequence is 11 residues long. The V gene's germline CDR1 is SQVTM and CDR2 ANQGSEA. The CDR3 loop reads CSVIGPETQYF. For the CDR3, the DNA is TGCAGCGTTATTGGGCCAGAGACCCAGTACTTC. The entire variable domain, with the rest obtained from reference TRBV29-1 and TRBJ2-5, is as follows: SAVISQKPSRDICQRGTSLTIQCQVDSQVTMMFWYRQQPGQSLTLIATANQGSEATYESGFVIDKFPISRPNLTFSTLTVSNMSPEDSSIYLCSVIGPETQYFGPGTRLLVL.

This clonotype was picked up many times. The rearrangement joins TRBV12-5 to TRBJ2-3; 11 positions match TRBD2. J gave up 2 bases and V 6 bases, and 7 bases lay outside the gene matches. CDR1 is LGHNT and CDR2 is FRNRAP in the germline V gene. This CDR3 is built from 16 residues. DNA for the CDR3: TGTGCTAGTGGACGCGGACTAGCGGGTATCACAGATACGCAGTATTTT. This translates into CASGRGLAGITDTQYF.

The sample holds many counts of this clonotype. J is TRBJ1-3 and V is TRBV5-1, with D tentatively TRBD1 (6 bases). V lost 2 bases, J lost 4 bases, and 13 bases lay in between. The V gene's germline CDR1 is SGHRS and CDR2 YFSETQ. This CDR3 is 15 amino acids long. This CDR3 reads CASSFGQGRGNTIYF. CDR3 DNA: TGCGCCAGCAGCTTCGGTCAGGGGAGAGGAAACACCATATATTTT.

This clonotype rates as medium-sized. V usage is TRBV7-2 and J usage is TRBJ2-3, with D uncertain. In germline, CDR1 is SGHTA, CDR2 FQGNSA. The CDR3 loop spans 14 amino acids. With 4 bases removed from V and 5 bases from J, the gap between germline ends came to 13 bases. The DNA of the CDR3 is TGTGCCAGCAGCTCATCCCTTACGGGAGATACGCAGTATTTT. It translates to CASSSSLTGDTQYF.

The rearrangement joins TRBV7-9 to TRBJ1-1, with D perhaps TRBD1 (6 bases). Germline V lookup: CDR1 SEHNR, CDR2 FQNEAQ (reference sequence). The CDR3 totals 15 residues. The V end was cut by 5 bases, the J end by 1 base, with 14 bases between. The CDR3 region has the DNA TGTGCCAGCAGCCCGCCGGGGGCTCAGAACACTGAAGCTTTCTTT. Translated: CASSPPGAQNTEAFF.

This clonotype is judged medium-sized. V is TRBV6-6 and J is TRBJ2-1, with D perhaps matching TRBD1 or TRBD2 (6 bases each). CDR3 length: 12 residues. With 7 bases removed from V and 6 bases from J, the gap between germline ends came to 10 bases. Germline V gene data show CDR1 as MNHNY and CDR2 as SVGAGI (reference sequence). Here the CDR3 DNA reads TGTGCCAGCACGAGGGGGGCCAATGAGCAGTTCTTC. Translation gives CASTRGANEQFF.

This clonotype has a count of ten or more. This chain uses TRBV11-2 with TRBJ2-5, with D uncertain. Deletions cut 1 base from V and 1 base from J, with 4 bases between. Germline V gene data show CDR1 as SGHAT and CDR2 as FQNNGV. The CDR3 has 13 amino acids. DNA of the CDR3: TGTGCCAGCAGCTTAGGGACCCAAGAGACCCAGTACTTC. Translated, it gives CASSLGTQETQYF.

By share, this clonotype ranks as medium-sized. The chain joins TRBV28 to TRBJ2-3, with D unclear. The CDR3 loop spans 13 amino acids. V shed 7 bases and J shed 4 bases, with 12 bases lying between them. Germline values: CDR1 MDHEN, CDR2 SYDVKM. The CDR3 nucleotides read TGTGCCAGCAACGCAGCAGGACCAGATACGCAGTATTTT. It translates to CASNAAGPDTQYF. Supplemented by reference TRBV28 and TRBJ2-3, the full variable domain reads DVKVTQSSRYLVKRTGEKVFLECVQDMDHENMFWYRQDPGLGLRLIYFSYDVKMKEKGDIPEGYSVSREKKERFSLILESASTNQTSMYLCASNAAGPDTQYFGPGTRLTVL.

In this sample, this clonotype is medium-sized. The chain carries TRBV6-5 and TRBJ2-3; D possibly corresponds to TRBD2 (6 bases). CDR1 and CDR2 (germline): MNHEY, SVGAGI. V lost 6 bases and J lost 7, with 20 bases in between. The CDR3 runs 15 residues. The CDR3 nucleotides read TGTGCCAGCAGAGAAAGGGGAGGTTTTGGAAATACGCAGTATTTT. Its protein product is CASRERGGFGNTQYF.

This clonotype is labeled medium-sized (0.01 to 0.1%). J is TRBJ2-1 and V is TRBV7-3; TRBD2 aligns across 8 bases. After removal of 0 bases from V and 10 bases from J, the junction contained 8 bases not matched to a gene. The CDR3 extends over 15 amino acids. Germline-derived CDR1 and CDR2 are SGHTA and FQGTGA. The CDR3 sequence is CASSLTAGAVGEQFF. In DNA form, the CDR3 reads TGTGCCAGCAGCTTAACAGCGGGAGCGGTCGGGGAGCAGTTCTTC.

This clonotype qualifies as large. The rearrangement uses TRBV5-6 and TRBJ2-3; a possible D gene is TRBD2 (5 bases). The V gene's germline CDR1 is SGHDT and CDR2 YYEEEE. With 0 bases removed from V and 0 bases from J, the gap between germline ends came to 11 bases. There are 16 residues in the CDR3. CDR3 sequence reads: CASSLGSGVSTDTQYF. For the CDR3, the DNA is TGTGCCAGCAGCTTGGGATCCGGGGTGAGCACAGATACGCAGTATTTT.

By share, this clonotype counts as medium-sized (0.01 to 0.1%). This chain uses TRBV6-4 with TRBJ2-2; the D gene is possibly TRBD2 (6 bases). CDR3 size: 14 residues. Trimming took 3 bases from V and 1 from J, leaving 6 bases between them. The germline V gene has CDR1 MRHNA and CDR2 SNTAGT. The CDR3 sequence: CASSEGLNTGELFF. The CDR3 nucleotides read TGTGCCAGCAGTGAGGGACTGAACACCGGGGAGCTGTTTTTT.

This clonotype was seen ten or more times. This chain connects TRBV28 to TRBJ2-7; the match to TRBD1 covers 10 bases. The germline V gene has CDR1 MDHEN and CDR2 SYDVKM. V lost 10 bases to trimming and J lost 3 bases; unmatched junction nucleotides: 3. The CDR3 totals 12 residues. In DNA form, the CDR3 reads TGTGCCACGGGGGACAGGGGCTACGAGCAGTACTTC. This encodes CATGDRGYEQYF.

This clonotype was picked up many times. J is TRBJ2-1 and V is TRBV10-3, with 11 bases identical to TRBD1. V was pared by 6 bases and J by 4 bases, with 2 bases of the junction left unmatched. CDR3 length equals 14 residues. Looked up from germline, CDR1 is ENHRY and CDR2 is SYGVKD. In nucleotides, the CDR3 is TGTGCCATCAGGGGACAGGGGGGATACAATGAGCAGTTCTTC. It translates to CAIRGQGGYNEQFF.

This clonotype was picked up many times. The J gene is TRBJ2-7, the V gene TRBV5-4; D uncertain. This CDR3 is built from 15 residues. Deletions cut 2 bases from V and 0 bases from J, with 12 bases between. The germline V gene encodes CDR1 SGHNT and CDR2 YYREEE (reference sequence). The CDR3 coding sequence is TGTGCCAGCAGCTTTGCAGCCGAGAGCTCCTACGAGCAGTACTTC. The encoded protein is CASSFAAESSYEQYF.

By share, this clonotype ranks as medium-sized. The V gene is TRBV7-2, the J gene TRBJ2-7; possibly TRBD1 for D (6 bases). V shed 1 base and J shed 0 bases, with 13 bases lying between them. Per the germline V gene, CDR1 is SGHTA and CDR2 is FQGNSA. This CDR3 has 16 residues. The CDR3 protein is CASSLGRTVSSYEQYF. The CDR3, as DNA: TGTGCCAGCAGCTTAGGGAGGACAGTAAGCTCCTACGAGCAGTACTTC.

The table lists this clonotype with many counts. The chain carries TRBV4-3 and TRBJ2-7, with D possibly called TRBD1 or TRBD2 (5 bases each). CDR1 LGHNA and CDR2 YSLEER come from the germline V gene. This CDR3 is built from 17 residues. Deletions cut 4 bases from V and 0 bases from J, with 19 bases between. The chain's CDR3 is CASSRRHTGTDSYEQYF. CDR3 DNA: TGCGCCAGCAGCCGAAGACACACCGGGACGGACTCCTACGAGCAGTACTTC.

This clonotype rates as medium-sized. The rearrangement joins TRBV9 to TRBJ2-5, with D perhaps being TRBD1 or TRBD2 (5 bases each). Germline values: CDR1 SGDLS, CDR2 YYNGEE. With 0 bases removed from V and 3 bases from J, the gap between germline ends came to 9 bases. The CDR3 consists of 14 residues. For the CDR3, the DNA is TGTGCCAGCAGCGTAGGAGGGGTAGAAGAGACCCAGTACTTC. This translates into CASSVGGVEETQYF.